Below, 11 T cell receptor beta chains from the same sample are listed, as sequenced in a study of T cell repertoires in cytomegalovirus infection. TCRdb recomputed calls from the reads with MiXCR, one row per CDR3 protein. The sample has over 300,000 distinct CDR3 sequences, 9.5% seen once. Material: PBMCs. These receptor sequences come from a human donor in good health (CMV status not recorded). Some clones in this sample may be carry-over from other donors' samples.

This clonotype has at least ten counts. The V and J genes are TRBV20-1 and TRBJ2-5, with TRBD1 matching 12 bases. The CDR3 loop spans 14 amino acids. Germline V lookup: CDR1 DFQATT, CDR2 SNEGSKA (reference sequence). V shed 3 bases and J 5 bases; nucleotides not matched to a gene: 4. CDR3 in DNA: TGCAGTGCTAGCAGGGGACAGGGGGCGGAGACCCAGTACTTC. Translation: CSASRGQGAETQYF.

This clonotype was detected ten times or more. CDR3 sequence: CASSSSGSLHEQFF. In DNA, the CDR3 is TGTGCCAGCAGTTCTAGCGGGAGTCTTCATGAGCAGTTCTTC. The V and J genes are TRBV12-3 or TRBV12-4 and TRBJ2-1; 10 bases agree with TRBD2. There are 14 residues in the CDR3. J lost 8 bases, V lost 4 bases, and 5 bases had no gene match.

This clonotype was seen at least ten times. V usage is TRBV12-3 or TRBV12-4 and J usage is TRBJ2-3, with TRBD2 as a possible D gene (5 bases). V was trimmed by 8 bases and J by 6 bases, leaving 21 bases between them. The CDR3 runs 15 residues. CDR3 sequence reads: CASRRGRRVPDTQYF. The CDR3 DNA reads TGTGCCAGCCGGAGAGGGAGAAGGGTGCCGGATACGCAGTATTTT.

J is TRBJ2-5 and V is TRBV20-1, with 8 positions matching TRBD2. The germline V gene has CDR1 DFQATT and CDR2 SNEGSKA (reference sequence). This CDR3 is 15 amino acids long. J lost 3 bases, V lost 3 bases, and 9 bases had no gene match. CDR3 residues: CSARFSTSGEETQYF. DNA of the CDR3: TGCAGTGCTAGGTTTAGTACTAGCGGAGAAGAGACCCAGTACTTC.

This clonotype was observed a handful of times. The chain links TRBV7-3 to TRBJ1-2, with 11 bases that match TRBD1. There are 15 residues in the CDR3. The germline CDR1 and CDR2 sequences are SGHTA and FQGTGA. V lost 0 bases to trimming and J lost 4 bases; unmatched junction nucleotides: 1. In DNA, the CDR3 is TGTGCCAGCAGCTTAACGGGGACAGGGGGCTATGGCTACACCTTC. It translates to CASSLTGTGGYGYTF.

This chain joins TRBV20-1 and TRBJ1-1; the D is unclear. Per germline, CDR1 DFQATT and CDR2 SNEGSKA (reference sequence). There are 14 residues in the CDR3. V gave up 7 bases and J gave up 1 base, with 16 bases separating them. This chain's CDR3 is CSVKKQTSNTEAFF. CDR3 sequence (DNA): TGCAGTGTTAAGAAACAGACATCGAACACTGAAGCTTTCTTT.

This clonotype was seen only a few times. This sequence joins TRBV7-6 and TRBJ2-7, with a tentative D call TRBD2 (5 bases). There are 14 residues in the CDR3. Germline assignment: CDR1 SGHVS and CDR2 FNYEAQ. Trimming took off 5 bases at V and 4 bases at J, with 15 bases between the two ends. The CDR3: CASSPPGGLYEQYF. Here the CDR3 DNA reads TGTGCCAGCAGCCCACCCGGCGGGTTATACGAGCAGTACTTC. The full variable domain, with the rest looked up from reference TRBV7-6 and TRBJ2-7, is GAGVSQSPRYKVTKRGQDVALRCDPISGHVSLYWYRQALGQGPEFLTYFNYEAQQDKSGLPNDRFSAERPEGSISTLTIQRTEQRDSAMYRCASSPPGGLYEQYFGPGTRLTVT.

This clonotype came up a few times. The chain is built from TRBV11-2 and TRBJ2-1, with TRBD2 matching 13 bases. This CDR3 comprises 18 residues. The J segment lost 1 base and the V segment lost 5 bases, leaving 8 bases of the junction unmatched. The V gene's germline CDR1 is SGHAT and CDR2 FQNNGV. The CDR3 protein is CASSITTSGRGSYNEQFF. The CDR3 nucleotides are TGTGCCAGCAGCATCACTACTAGCGGGAGGGGGTCCTACAATGAGCAGTTCTTC.

The V and J genes are TRBV7-3 and TRBJ1-1; possible D gene TRBD1, 5 bases. The length of the CDR3 is 15 residues. CDR1 SGHTA and CDR2 FQGTGA come from the germline V gene. With 6 bases removed from V and 1 base from J, the gap between germline ends came to 15 bases. DNA for the CDR3: TGTGCCAGCAGATCGAGACAGAACAAGAACACTGAAGCTTTCTTT. Translation: CASRSRQNKNTEAFF.

Details on this clonotype: A much larger clone is a single base away; this may be a read error. The rearrangement joins TRBV7-2 to TRBJ2-1; 12 bases align to TRBD2. The CDR3 totals 18 residues. CDR1 is SGHTA, CDR2 FQGNSA, per germline. V gave up 2 bases and J gave up 6 bases; unmatched junction bases: 11. The CDR3 is CASSLMASGGVVFNEQFF. The CDR3 nucleotides read TGTGCCAGCAGCTTAATGGCTAGCGGGGGGGTCGTGTTCAATGAGCAGTTCTTC. Based on the CDR3 plus reference TRBV7-2 and TRBJ2-1, the full variable domain is GAGVSQSPSNKVTEKGKDVELRCDPISGHTALYWYRQSLGQGLEFLIYFQGNSAPDKSGLPSDRFSAERTGGSVSTLTIQRTQQEDSAVYLCASSLMASGGVVFNEQFFGPGTRLTVL.

This clonotype has only a few counts. The chain has TRBV28 and TRBJ2-7; D gene unclear. V lost 9 bases, J lost 2 bases, and 14 bases lay in between. Germline CDR1 is MDHEN and CDR2 is SYDVKM. This CDR3 region has 13 residues. The CDR3 protein is CASGLGSAYEQYF. The CDR3 DNA follows: TGTGCCAGTGGGCTAGGGTCGGCCTACGAGCAGTACTTC.